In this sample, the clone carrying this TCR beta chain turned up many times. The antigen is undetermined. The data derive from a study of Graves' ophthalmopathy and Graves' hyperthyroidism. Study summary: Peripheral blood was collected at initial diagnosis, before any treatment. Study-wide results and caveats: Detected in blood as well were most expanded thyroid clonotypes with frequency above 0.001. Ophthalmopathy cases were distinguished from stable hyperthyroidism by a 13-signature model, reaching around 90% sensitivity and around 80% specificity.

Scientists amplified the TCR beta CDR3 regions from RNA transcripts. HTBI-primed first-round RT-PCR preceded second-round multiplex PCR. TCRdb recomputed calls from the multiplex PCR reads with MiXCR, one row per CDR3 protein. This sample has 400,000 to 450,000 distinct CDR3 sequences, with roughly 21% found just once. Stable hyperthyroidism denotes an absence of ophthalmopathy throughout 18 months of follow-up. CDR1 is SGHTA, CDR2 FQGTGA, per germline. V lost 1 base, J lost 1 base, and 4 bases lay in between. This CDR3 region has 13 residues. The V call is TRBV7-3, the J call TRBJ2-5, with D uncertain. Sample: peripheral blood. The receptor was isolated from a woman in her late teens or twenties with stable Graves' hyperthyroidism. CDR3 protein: CASSLNVQETQYF. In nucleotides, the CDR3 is TGTGCCAGCAGCTTAAACGTCCAAGAGACCCAGTACTTC. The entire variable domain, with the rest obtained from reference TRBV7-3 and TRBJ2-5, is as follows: GAGVSQTPSNKVTEKGKYVELRCDPISGHTALYWYRQSLGQGPEFLIYFQGTGAADDSGLPNDRFFAVRPEGSVSTLKIQRTERGDSAVYLCASSLNVQETQYFGPGTRLLVL.